A selection of T cell receptor beta chains follows, all from one sample in a study of identical twins. From the 5' RACE reads, TCRdb called clonotypes with MiXCR, one entry per CDR3 protein. The data hold about 520,000 distinct CDR3 sequences, with roughly a fifth observed a single time. These data also formed part of another study, on T cells expressing NK-cell markers.

The sample consisted of CD4+ T cells sorted from blood. Receptor source: a woman aged 18 to 35 in good health. Both conserved end residues are part of each CDR3. A D gene is named only where the DNA matches it firmly. Part of the rows lack a size; the others show once, few, many or a class for expanded clones.

j_call d_call clone_size v_call cdr3_aa cdr3_nt
TRBJ2-3 NA NA TRBV12-3/TRBV12-4 CASSRQITDTQYF TGTGCCAGCAGCCGACAGATCACAGATACGCAGTATTTT
TRBJ1-1 NA NA TRBV5-6 CASSYRVPPGAFF TGTGCCAGCAGCTACAGGGTTCCACCAGGAGCTTTCTTT
TRBJ1-2 NA few TRBV12-3/TRBV12-4 CASSLWGREYGYTF TGTGCCAGCAGTTTATGGGGCAGAGAATATGGCTACACCTTC
TRBJ1-5 NA NA TRBV10-3 CAIRPAGLGNQPQHF TGTGCCATCAGGCCGGCAGGTTTGGGCAATCAGCCCCAGCATTTT
TRBJ1-1 TRBD1 NA TRBV27 CASSARQGAEAFF TGTGCCAGCAGTGCGCGACAGGGAGCTGAAGCTTTCTTT
TRBJ2-7 NA few TRBV5-1 CASSLSSGTAPYEQYF TGCGCCAGCAGCTTATCGTCCGGGACGGCCCCCTACGAGCAGTACTTC
TRBJ2-5 NA few TRBV20-1 CSASERGLETQYF TGCAGTGCTAGTGAACGGGGTCTGGAGACCCAGTACTTC
TRBJ2-5 TRBD2 NA TRBV20-1 CSALTSGRLETQYF TGCAGTGCTTTAACTAGCGGGAGGTTGGAGACCCAGTACTTC
TRBJ1-5 TRBD1 few TRBV20-1 CSAGQGYQPQHF TGCAGTGCTGGACAGGGCTATCAGCCCCAGCATTTT
TRBJ1-1 TRBD1 few TRBV5-1 CASSFDRAAEAFF TGCGCCAGCAGCTTTGACAGGGCCGCTGAAGCTTTCTTT
TRBJ1-1 TRBD1 few TRBV6-1 CASSPQGADVSEAFF TGTGCCAGCAGTCCACAGGGGGCTGATGTTTCGGAAGCTTTCTTT
TRBJ2-2 NA NA TRBV5-4 CASSFPDMGQLGLFF TGTGCCAGCAGCTTCCCGGACATGGGGCAGTTGGGGCTGTTTTTT
TRBJ1-2 TRBD1 medium-sized TRBV12-3/TRBV12-4 CASSPTGTGYTF TGTGCCAGCAGCCCGACAGGGACTGGCTACACCTTC
TRBJ1-4 TRBD1 few TRBV7-2 CASSSGTGDEKLFF TGTGCCAGCAGCTCCGGGACAGGGGACGAAAAACTGTTTTTT
TRBJ2-5 NA NA TRBV29-1 CSAQGGGETQYF TGCAGCGCTCAGGGAGGGGGAGAGACCCAGTACTTC
TRBJ2-5 NA NA TRBV5-1 CASSSARGETQYF TGCGCCAGCAGTTCAGCTCGGGGGGAGACCCAGTACTTC
TRBJ2-1 TRBD2 few TRBV20-1 CSARKEASGNGEQFF TGCAGTGCTAGAAAGGAGGCTAGCGGGAACGGTGAGCAGTTCTTC
TRBJ2-7 NA NA TRBV3-1 CASSHLDNEQYF TGTGCCAGCAGCCACCTCGACAACGAGCAGTACTTC
TRBJ1-1 NA NA TRBV27 CASRALWNGGVRPNTEAFF TGTGCCAGCAGGGCACTTTGGAACGGGGGCGTCCGTCCGAACACTGAAGCTTTCTTT
TRBJ2-7 TRBD2 NA TRBV6-5 CASSYSASGNYEQYF TGTGCCAGCAGTTACTCGGCTAGCGGGAACTACGAGCAGTACTTC
TRBJ1-2 NA NA TRBV7-9 CASSLVGDSGYGYTF TGTGCCAGCAGCTTAGTGGGGGATTCGGGCTATGGCTACACCTTC
TRBJ2-4 TRBD1 NA TRBV5-1 CASSLAEGAGNIQYF TGCGCCAGCAGCTTGGCCGAGGGGGCTGGAAACATTCAGTACTTC
TRBJ2-1 NA many TRBV5-1 CASSLPSVGEQFF TGCGCCAGCAGCCTACCTTCGGTTGGTGAGCAGTTCTTC
TRBJ2-7 TRBD2 few TRBV12-3/TRBV12-4 CASSTSSGRLYEQYF TGTGCCAGCAGTACCTCTAGCGGGAGGCTCTACGAGCAGTACTTC
TRBJ1-6 NA NA TRBV4-3 CASSQELSSYNSPLHF TGCGCCAGCAGCCAAGAACTGAGCTCCTATAATTCACCCCTCCACTTT
TRBJ1-1 NA NA TRBV25-1 CASSDPGNTEAFF TGTGCCAGCAGTGATCCAGGTAACACTGAAGCTTTCTTT
TRBJ2-7 NA NA TRBV7-2 CASSSLDLLYEQYF TGTGCCAGCAGCTCCCTGGACCTGCTCTACGAGCAGTACTTC
TRBJ2-7 NA few TRBV20-1 CSAVASYEQYF TGCAGTGCCGTCGCCTCTTACGAGCAGTACTTC
TRBJ2-3 NA few TRBV7-2 CASSRRPSMGDTQYF TGTGCCAGCAGCCGCCGCCCGTCGATGGGGGATACGCAGTATTTT
TRBJ2-1 NA NA TRBV12-3/TRBV12-4 CASSSKNEQFF TGTGCCAGCAGTTCGAAAAATGAGCAGTTCTTC
TRBJ2-7 NA NA TRBV7-8 CASSLTQQGYEQYF TGTGCCAGCAGCTTAACCCAACAGGGATACGAGCAGTACTTC
TRBJ1-5 NA few TRBV7-2 CVSSLSIGDTQHF TGTGTCAGCAGCTTATCTATCGGAGATACGCAGCATTTT
TRBJ1-1 NA few TRBV7-3 CASSPTGSGPSFF TGTGCCAGCAGCCCGACCGGGTCCGGACCCTCTTTCTTT
TRBJ1-2 NA few TRBV20-1 CSAWDGRYGYTF TGCAGTGCGTGGGACGGCCGCTATGGCTACACCTTC
TRBJ1-5 NA few TRBV5-5 CASSLAVGHQPQHF TGTGCCAGCAGCTTGGCCGTAGGTCATCAGCCCCAGCATTTT
TRBJ1-1 NA few TRBV7-6 CASSHGSVLKGNTEAFF TGTGCCAGCAGCCACGGGTCCGTCTTAAAGGGAAACACTGAAGCTTTCTTT
TRBJ2-5 NA NA TRBV12-3/TRBV12-4 CASSPRLGYSGTQYF TGTGCCAGCAGTCCTCGACTAGGCTATAGCGGGACCCAGTACTTC
TRBJ2-7 NA NA TRBV6-1 CASSEQQGVQYF TGTGCCAGCAGTGAACAGCAGGGTGTGCAGTACTTC
TRBJ1-1 NA few TRBV12-3/TRBV12-4 CATSGRVEAFF TGTGCCACCTCAGGGAGGGTGGAAGCTTTCTTT
TRBJ2-2 NA NA TRBV6-1 CASSPSQGSTGELFF TGTGCCAGCAGTCCATCACAGGGCAGTACCGGGGAGCTGTTTTTT
TRBJ2-2 TRBD2 NA TRBV6-1 CASRPPGLANTGELFF TGTGCCAGCAGACCCCCGGGACTAGCGAACACCGGGGAGCTGTTTTTT
TRBJ1-1 NA NA TRBV12-3/TRBV12-4 CASSPGGNREAFF TGTGCCAGCAGTCCTGGGGGTAACCGCGAAGCTTTCTTT
TRBJ2-3 NA many TRBV7-2 CASSPTRAGDTQYF TGTGCCAGCAGCCCGACTAGGGCGGGGGATACGCAGTATTTT